The 22 T cell receptor beta chains in this list originate from one sample, sequenced in a study of T cells in localized non-small cell lung cancer. TCRdb's copy holds only in-frame clones and misses some; the assay was immunoSEQ multiplex PCR. The table has 25,000 to 35,000 clones, about 90% seen once. Sequenced here: peripheral blood, sampled before any cancer treatment. These receptors all come from a woman aged 35-75 years with stage I lung adenocarcinoma.

The CDR3 reads CAISESAGLAGNEQFF. CDR3 DNA: TGTGCCATCAGTGAGTCGGCGGGGCTAGCGGGGAATGAGCAGTTCTTC. V usage is TRBV10-3 and J usage is TRBJ2-1, with 9 positions matching TRBD2. The V and J ends lost 0 bases and 7 bases, in that order; junction bases with no gene match: 7. Germline loops: CDR1 ENHRY, CDR2 SYGVKD. This CDR3 is built from 16 residues.

J is TRBJ2-1 and V is TRBV19; tentative D call: TRBD1 (5 bases). The CDR3 has 15 residues. The germline CDR1 and CDR2 sequences are LNHDA and SQIVND (reference sequence). Deletions cut 0 bases from V and 15 bases from J, with 21 bases between. CDR3 DNA: TGTGCCAGTAGTATAGATTCCACCTCCAGGGCAATGGGGTTCTTC. Its translation: CASSIDSTSRAMGFF.

The CDR3 DNA reads as TGTGCCAGCAGTGGGACAGCGGACACCGGGGAGCTGTTTTTT. Translating it yields CASSGTADTGELFF. The genes are TRBV6-1 and TRBJ2-2; D possibly corresponds to TRBD1 (6 bases). The CDR3 is 14 amino acids. Germline CDR1 reads MNHNS; CDR2 reads SASEGT. V shed 4 bases and J shed 3 bases, with 9 bases lying between them.

The V call is TRBV7-8, the J call TRBJ1-1, with a weak D call TRBD1 (5 bases). The CDR3 sequence is 15 residues long. V was pared by 0 bases and J by 2 bases, with 10 bases between. In germline, CDR1 is SGHVS, CDR2 FQNEAQ. The CDR3 sequence: CASSLAGGGNTEAFF. The DNA for the CDR3 is TGTGCCAGCAGCTTAGCCGGGGGAGGAAACACTGAAGCTTTCTTT.

This chain links TRBV21-1 with TRBJ2-1; whether TRBD2, the table's D call, matches the DNA was not checked. TRBV21-1 is noted as a pseudogene. The CDR3 length is 18 residues. The CDR3 here is CASSKERKGGSSYNEQFF. CDR3 DNA sequence: TGTGCCAGCAGCAAAGAACGAAAGGGCGGGAGCTCCTACAATGAGCAGTTCTTC.

The V and J genes are TRBV5-6 and TRBJ2-1, with TRBD2 as a possible D gene (5 bases). The CDR3 contains 15 residues. Germline CDR1 and CDR2: SGHDT and YYEEEE. Trimming removed 5 bases from V and 2 bases from J, with 14 bases in between. CDR3 sequence: CASSNRGSTYNEQFF. The DNA for the CDR3 is TGTGCCAGCAGTAACCGAGGGTCGACCTACAATGAGCAGTTCTTC.

This chain uses TRBV19 with TRBJ1-5, with a tentative D call TRBD1 (6 bases). Germline CDR1 LNHDA, CDR2 SQIVND (reference sequence). Trimming removed 5 bases at V and 0 bases at J, with 14 bases between. There are 16 residues in the CDR3. As DNA, the CDR3 is TGTGCCAGTAGTCTTAGTGGGGGCTTTAGCAATCAGCCCCAGCATTTT. This translates into CASSLSGGFSNQPQHF.

The chain carries TRBV6-5 and TRBJ1-1; D ambiguous. Germline V lookup: CDR1 MNHEY, CDR2 SVGAGI. V lost 5 bases and J 2 bases, leaving 9 bases between the germline ends. The length of the CDR3 is 13 residues. The CDR3 DNA reads TGTGCCAGCAGTAATACAGACAACACTGAAGCTTTCTTT. Amino acids: CASSNTDNTEAFF.

The chain has TRBV11-2 and TRBJ2-3, with 11 bases fitting TRBD2. V was clipped by 6 bases and J by 3 bases; unmatched bases: 11. This CDR3 region has 17 residues. Germline CDR1 reads SGHAT; CDR2 reads FQNNGV. Here the CDR3 DNA reads TGTGCCAGCAGTTTAAGACTTAGCGGGGGGGCAACAGATACGCAGTATTTT. As protein: CASSLRLSGGATDTQYF.

The chain carries TRBV6-6 and TRBJ2-7; D call uncertain. CDR1 is MNHNY and CDR2 is SVGAGI in the germline V gene (reference sequence). CDR3 length: 12 residues. V shed 2 bases and J shed 5 bases, with 7 bases lying between them. CDR3 sequence (DNA): TGTGCCAGCAGTTACGGATTTGACGAGCAGTACTTC. Its protein is CASSYGFDEQYF.

The chain uses TRBV9 and TRBJ1-1; 9 bases align to TRBD1. J was trimmed by 6 bases and V by 0 bases; bases with no gene match: 12. The CDR3 is made up of 17 amino acids. From germline, CDR1 is SGDLS and CDR2 YYNGEE. The CDR3: CASSVVAGQGLMAEAFF. The CDR3 coding sequence is TGTGCCAGCAGCGTAGTTGCGGGACAGGGTCTCATGGCTGAAGCTTTCTTT. The variable domain in full, with the rest retrieved from reference TRBV9 and TRBJ1-1, is DSGVTQTPKHLITATGQRVTLRCSPRSGDLSVYWYQQSLDQGLQFLIQYYNGEERAKGNILERFSAQQFPDLHSELNLSSLELGDSALYFCASSVVAGQGLMAEAFFGQGTRLTVV.

The chain links TRBV7-9 to TRBJ1-4; the D is unclear. Trimming cost V 1 base and J 5 bases, with 5 bases left between them. The CDR3 consists of 13 residues. Germline loops: CDR1 SEHNR, CDR2 FQNEAQ (reference sequence). CDR3 coding DNA: TGTGCCAGCAGCTTAGGGTCAAATGAAAAACTGTTTTTT. This encodes CASSLGSNEKLFF.

V and J are TRBV4-3 and TRBJ2-7, with TRBD1 as a possible D gene (6 bases). This CDR3 has 16 residues. V was clipped by 4 bases and J by 5 bases, with 21 bases between them. The germline CDR1 and CDR2 sequences are LGHNA and YSLEER. The CDR3 region is CASSRSRSGDNDEQYF. The CDR3 coding sequence is TGCGCCAGCAGCCGATCTAGGAGTGGGGACAACGACGAGCAGTACTTC.

V and J are TRBV18 and TRBJ1-5; D is unresolved. The germline V gene encodes CDR1 KGHSH and CDR2 LQKENI. V was trimmed by 6 bases and J by 4 bases, leaving 16 bases between them. This CDR3 region has 15 residues. This CDR3 is CASSPDPDSNQPQHF. For the CDR3, the DNA is TGTGCCAGCTCCCCGGATCCTGATAGTAATCAGCCCCAGCATTTT.

This clone came up once. The gene calls are TRBV14 and TRBJ2-7; D is possibly TRBD2 (6 bases). The CDR3 has 15 amino acids. Trimming took off 4 bases at V and 0 bases at J, with 13 bases between the two ends. Germline loops: CDR1 SGHDN, CDR2 FVKESK. This CDR3 is CASSPFFGSSYEQYF. The CDR3 DNA follows: TGTGCCAGCAGCCCCTTTTTCGGGAGCTCCTACGAGCAGTACTTC.

The gene calls are TRBV6-5 and TRBJ2-1; the D gene is possibly TRBD2 (6 bases). The V gene lost 7 bases and the J gene lost 7 bases, with 20 bases spanning the gap. This CDR3 spans 15 amino acids. Germline-derived CDR1 and CDR2 are MNHEY and SVGAGI. The DNA of the CDR3 is TGTGCCAGCACCGAACCCTTTACGGGAGCTAATGAGCAGTTCTTC. Translating gives CASTEPFTGANEQFF.

The chain recombines TRBV12-5 with TRBJ2-1; 9 bases align to TRBD2. V dropped 3 bases and J dropped 4; count of bases not matched to a gene: 7. There are 16 residues in the CDR3. Germline loops: CDR1 LGHNT, CDR2 FRNRAP. The CDR3 nucleotides read TGTGCTAGTGGTTTCAGCGGGAGGCGTCTTTACAATGAGCAGTTCTTC. Residues: CASGFSGRRLYNEQFF. Filled out from reference TRBV12-5 and TRBJ2-1, the complete variable domain reads DARVTQTPRHKVTEMGQEVTMRCQPILGHNTVFWYRQTMMQGLELLAYFRNRAPLDDSGMPKDRFSAEMPDATLATLKIQPSEPRDSAVYFCASGFSGRRLYNEQFFGPGTRLTVL.

V is TRBV19 and J is TRBJ2-5, with D unresolved. The tail of the sequence fits TRBJ2-7 better, so the J call may be wrong. From germline, CDR1 is LNHDA and CDR2 SQIVND (reference sequence). CDR3 size: 14 residues. The CDR3 here is CASRSKVSSYEQYF. As DNA, the CDR3 is TGTGCCAGCCGATCGAAGGTCAGCTCCTACGAGCAGTACTTC.

This clone appeared a single time. The rearrangement joins TRBV9 to TRBJ2-3, with 10 positions matching TRBD1. In germline, CDR1 is SGDLS, CDR2 YYNGEE. The CDR3 extends over 17 amino acids. V lost 1 base, J lost 2 bases, and 7 bases stayed unmatched. The CDR3 reads CASSVRGDRGYTDTQYF. The CDR3 coding sequence is TGTGCCAGCAGCGTACGGGGGGACAGGGGTTACACAGATACGCAGTATTTT.

The chain joins TRBV19 to TRBJ1-1; a possible D gene is TRBD1 (5 bases). The germline gives CDR1 LNHDA, CDR2 SQIVND (reference sequence). V was cut by 1 base and J by 4 bases, with 7 bases left in between. The CDR3 loop spans 13 amino acids. The CDR3 protein is CASSIGGPTEAFF. The CDR3 nucleotides read TGTGCCAGTAGTATAGGGGGCCCCACTGAAGCTTTCTTT.

This clone was found a few times. The chain joins TRBV19 to TRBJ1-1, with D hard to call. The V and J ends lost 8 bases and 3 bases respectively, with 4 bases between them. Per germline, CDR1 LNHDA and CDR2 SQIVND (reference sequence). The CDR3 runs to 10 residues. The CDR3 DNA is TGTGCCAGTGGATACACTGAAGCTTTCTTT. Its protein is CASGYTEAFF. The whole variable domain, filled in from reference TRBV19 and TRBJ1-1, reads DGGITQSPKYLFRKEGQNVTLSCEQNLNHDAMYWYRQDPGQGLRLIYYSQIVNDFQKGDIAEGYSVSREKKESFPLTVTSAQKNPTAFYLCASGYTEAFFGQGTRLTVV.

The V call is TRBV6-5, the J call TRBJ2-1; TRBD2 is a possible D gene (5 bases). This CDR3 has 14 amino acids. V lost 5 bases and J 6 bases, leaving 14 bases between the germline ends. Germline V lookup: CDR1 MNHEY, CDR2 SVGAGI. This chain's CDR3 is CASSEGEAGNEQFF. The CDR3, as DNA: TGTGCCAGCAGTGAAGGAGAGGCGGGCAATGAGCAGTTCTTC.